This T cell receptor beta chain was observed in a study of cytomegalovirus exposure and HLA in healthy donors. Study-wide results and limits: In an earlier analysis, about 87% or about 30%: the productive usage of most TCR beta V segments.

No CMV serostatus was recorded for this donor. The CDR3 has 12 amino acids. Trimming removed 1 base at V and 6 bases at J, with 4 bases between. From germline, CDR1 is SGHTA and CDR2 FQGNSA. In the case of this clone: Its cognate antigen is unknown.

The PCR used 60 Vbeta and 13 Jbeta primers. TCRdb's copy holds only in-frame clones and misses some; the assay was immunoSEQ multiplex PCR. The sample includes 95,000 to 150,000 clones, around 77% of them seen just once. The V and J genes are TRBV7-2 and TRBJ2-1; D not certain. Source material: PBMCs. The origin of this receptor is a human donor in good health. The CDR3 spells CASSLGVNEQFF. In DNA form, the CDR3 reads TGTGCCAGCAGCTTAGGCGTCAATGAGCAGTTCTTC.